This T cell receptor beta chain was sequenced in a study of tumor-infiltrating lymphocytes in primary liver carcinoma. Synthesis of TCR beta cDNA was carried out from 450 to 650 ng total RNA with a constant-region primer. Slightly modified ARM-PCR with three nested multiplex PCR rounds yielded TCR beta libraries. Each of the first two PCR rounds ran roughly 9 cycles with TRBV1-TRBV30 forward and C-beta reverse primers. TCRdb itself ran the multiplex PCR reads through MiXCR, one entry per CDR3 protein. The table records approximately 190,000 distinct CDR3 sequences, about 82% of them present only once. This CDR3 is 15 amino acids long. Germline CDR1 SQVTM, CDR2 ANQGSEA. Worth noting for this clonotype: Mismatch with germline at one junction end may stem from a read error.

Investigators took RNA and DNA out together from about 19-30 mg of unsorted bulk tissue. Chronic HBV infection, untreated so far, was present in the patients. There were over 85% viable tumor cells in every single sample of tumor. This receptor was obtained from a man aged 40-49 years with primary liver carcinoma and hepatitis B virus infection. The V and J genes are TRBV29-1 and TRBJ2-1, with 10 positions matching TRBD2. Sequenced: tumor tissue from primary liver carcinoma. The CDR3 coding sequence is TGTAGCGTTGCACAAGCGGGAGGGTTCTACAATGAGCAGTTCTTC. Residues: CSVAQAGGFYNEQFF.